A selection of T cell receptor beta chains follows, all from one sample in a study of cytomegalovirus exposure and HLA in healthy donors. Only in-frame clones appear in the TCRdb table, and some are missing; sequencing was by immunoSEQ multiplex PCR. The sample holds some 190,000 clones; 76% are singletons and the top ten take 2% to 3%. Material for sequencing was PBMCs. Receptor source: a woman aged 25-40 years in good health and CMV-seropositive. CDR3s include the opening cysteine and the closing phenylalanine or tryptophan. The D gene is left open where the match is weak. Expanded clones are given a class, and other clones once, few, many or no size at all.

TRBJ1-4,TRBV4-3,.,few,15,TGCGCCAGCAGCCAAGAGTACAGTCTTCATGAAAAACTGTTTTTT,CASSQEYSLHEKLFF
TRBJ1-2,TRBV2,TRBD1,.,13,TGTGCCAGCAGTCGGGACAGGGTGGTTGGCTACACCTTC,CASSRDRVVGYTF
TRBJ2-3,TRBV10-3,.,.,13,TGTGCCATCAGTGAAGGAGTGAGCAATACGCAGTATTTT,CAISEGVSNTQYF
TRBJ1-3,TRBV9,TRBD1,.,15,TGTGCCAGCAGCCCCCGACAGGGCTCTGGAAACACCATATATTTT,CASSPRQGSGNTIYF
TRBJ1-1,TRBV6-1,.,.,15,TGTGCCAGCAGTGAAACAGGGTTAAGGAACACTGAAGCTTTCTTT,CASSETGLRNTEAFF
TRBJ2-3,TRBV11-3,TRBD2,.,13,TGTGCCAGCAGCTTGGGAGGGGCAGATACGCAGTATTTT,CASSLGGADTQYF
TRBJ2-7,TRBV9,.,.,14,TGTGCCAGCAGCCCAGAAGCTGGCGGGGCAGGGCAGTACTTC,CASSPEAGGAGQYF
TRBJ2-7,TRBV6-5,TRBD1,.,14,TGTGCCAGCAGTTTGACAGGGCCAAACTACGAGCAGTACTTC,CASSLTGPNYEQYF
TRBJ1-2,TRBV28,.,.,13,TGTGCCAGCAGTTTTCCCCTATTCTATGGCTACACCTTC,CASSFPLFYGYTF
TRBJ2-5,TRBV15,.,few,16,TGTGCCACCAGCTTCGGGGCCGGGACTGGGGAAGAGACCCAGTACTTC,CATSFGAGTGEETQYF
TRBJ2-1,TRBV11-2,TRBD1,.,14,TGTGCCAGCAGCATGGACAGGGGAGCCGGTGAGCAGTTCTTC,CASSMDRGAGEQFF
TRBJ1-2,TRBV28,.,.,15,TGTGCCAGCAGTTTGAGTTTAGGAGTGGTTCGGGGCTACACCTTC,CASSLSLGVVRGYTF
TRBJ1-3,TRBV15,.,.,15,TGTGCCACCAGCAGCGACGGGGGGGCTGGAAACACCATATATTTT,CATSSDGGAGNTIYF
TRBJ2-2,TRBV19,.,few,14,TGTGCCAGTAGTATGTCCACAGGTACCGGGGAGCTGTTTTTT,CASSMSTGTGELFF